This is a list of T cell receptor beta chains from one sample in a study of T cell changes during pregnancy in multiple sclerosis. Clones were sequenced by immunoSEQ multiplex PCR, and TCRdb holds only the in-frame ones, with some missing. The repertoire has tens of thousands of clones, approximately 91% of them found once; the top ten carry about 1.8%. The sample here was peripheral blood, taken in the first trimester of pregnancy. These receptors originate from a female donor with multiple sclerosis, enrolled in a pregnancy study. CDR3s include the opening cysteine and the closing phenylalanine or tryptophan. Clone size is not always given. Where it is, it says once, few, many or a class for expanded clones.

v_gene: TRBV28; j_gene: TRBJ2-1; abundance: NA; CDR3aa: CASSQTTSGRHINEQFF
v_gene: TRBV5-4; j_gene: TRBJ2-2; abundance: once; CDR3aa: CASSLGGRLAVNTGELFF
v_gene: TRBV19; j_gene: TRBJ1-1; abundance: NA; CDR3aa: CASSIGQNTEAFF
v_gene: TRBV19; j_gene: TRBJ2-2; abundance: NA; CDR3aa: CASSSPLKRVAGELFF
v_gene: TRBV6-5; j_gene: TRBJ1-1; abundance: NA; CDR3aa: CASSYSPGGETEAFF
v_gene: TRBV2; j_gene: TRBJ2-3; abundance: NA; CDR3aa: CASKVASGSIDTQYF
v_gene: TRBV10-3; j_gene: TRBJ2-7; abundance: NA; CDR3aa: CAISEQGYEQYF
v_gene: TRBV5-4; j_gene: TRBJ2-5; abundance: NA; CDR3aa: CASSLVTSGQETQYF
v_gene: TRBV5-6; j_gene: TRBJ1-5; abundance: NA; CDR3aa: CASTIGGGINQPQHF
v_gene: TRBV7-9; j_gene: TRBJ2-1; abundance: NA; CDR3aa: CASSLASGYNEQFF
v_gene: TRBV19; j_gene: TRBJ1-1; abundance: NA; CDR3aa: CASSIGINGEAFF
v_gene: TRBV4-2; j_gene: TRBJ2-4; abundance: NA; CDR3aa: CASSQMTSGSGGIQYF
v_gene: TRBV23-1; j_gene: TRBJ2-1; abundance: NA; CDR3aa: CASSGCYNEQFF
v_gene: TRBV6-4; j_gene: TRBJ2-3; abundance: NA; CDR3aa: CASSADGGRGTDTQYF
v_gene: TRBV6-4; j_gene: TRBJ2-1; abundance: NA; CDR3aa: CASSVLAGSYNEQFF
v_gene: TRBV6-5; j_gene: TRBJ2-7; abundance: NA; CDR3aa: CASSYAGYEQYF
v_gene: TRBV7-2; j_gene: TRBJ2-3; abundance: NA; CDR3aa: CASSSGLAGSFTDTQYF
v_gene: TRBV5-1; j_gene: TRBJ1-1; abundance: NA; CDR3aa: CASRFRLQNTEAFF
v_gene: TRBV5-4; j_gene: TRBJ2-1; abundance: NA; CDR3aa: CASSFDGTYNEQFF
v_gene: TRBV19; j_gene: TRBJ2-2; abundance: NA; CDR3aa: CASSMRGEAGELFF
v_gene: TRBV2; j_gene: TRBJ2-7; abundance: NA; CDR3aa: CASTGTYPYEQYF
v_gene: TRBV11-2; j_gene: TRBJ1-5; abundance: NA; CDR3aa: CASSLVTGGFQPQHF
v_gene: TRBV6-1; j_gene: TRBJ1-4; abundance: few; CDR3aa: CASSAGTGREKLFF
v_gene: TRBV19; j_gene: TRBJ1-5; abundance: NA; CDR3aa: CASSEDSLRGQPQHF
v_gene: TRBV2; j_gene: TRBJ2-7; abundance: NA; CDR3aa: CASSGTDRAYEQYF
v_gene: TRBV29-1; j_gene: TRBJ2-2; abundance: NA; CDR3aa: CSVEVTSVNTGELFF
v_gene: TRBV6-1; j_gene: TRBJ2-7; abundance: once; CDR3aa: CASSDWQGVYEQYF
v_gene: TRBV19; j_gene: TRBJ2-5; abundance: NA; CDR3aa: CASGAGTTIQETQYF
v_gene: TRBV2; j_gene: TRBJ1-3; abundance: once; CDR3aa: CASSPYPEGTFSGNTIYF
v_gene: TRBV10-2; j_gene: TRBJ2-3; abundance: NA; CDR3aa: CASSTSGRSDTQYF
v_gene: TRBV30; j_gene: TRBJ1-2; abundance: NA; CDR3aa: CAWSFRDSRFVTGGYTF
v_gene: TRBV2; j_gene: TRBJ1-2; abundance: NA; CDR3aa: CASSEGQRNGYTF
v_gene: TRBV11-2; j_gene: TRBJ2-1; abundance: NA; CDR3aa: CASSLNSYNEQFF
v_gene: TRBV30; j_gene: TRBJ1-3; abundance: NA; CDR3aa: CAWSAGSSGNTIYF
v_gene: TRBV11-2; j_gene: TRBJ1-2; abundance: NA; CDR3aa: CASSPAETYGYTF
v_gene: TRBV28; j_gene: TRBJ2-5; abundance: NA; CDR3aa: CASSQTSKGETQYF
v_gene: TRBV6-4; j_gene: TRBJ2-1; abundance: medium-sized; CDR3aa: CASSGGPGSYNEQFF
v_gene: TRBV2; j_gene: TRBJ1-1; abundance: NA; CDR3aa: CASIRRTGGFTEAFF
v_gene: TRBV4-2; j_gene: TRBJ2-1; abundance: NA; CDR3aa: CASSQTVQGARRNEQFF
v_gene: TRBV7-9; j_gene: TRBJ2-1; abundance: NA; CDR3aa: CASSPRSPSRDRSYNEQFF
v_gene: TRBV28; j_gene: TRBJ1-3; abundance: NA; CDR3aa: CASSLWGRPRGNTIYF
v_gene: TRBV2; j_gene: TRBJ2-7; abundance: NA; CDR3aa: CASNGQGGGEQYF
v_gene: TRBV23-1; j_gene: TRBJ1-2; abundance: NA; CDR3aa: CASRLQGSGYGYTF
v_gene: TRBV5-1; j_gene: TRBJ2-3; abundance: NA; CDR3aa: CASSLAVAGGPSTDTQYF
v_gene: TRBV6-5; j_gene: TRBJ2-7; abundance: NA; CDR3aa: CASSSHSGDYEQYF
v_gene: TRBV4-1; j_gene: TRBJ1-1; abundance: NA; CDR3aa: CASSQDVSPEAFF
v_gene: TRBV9; j_gene: TRBJ2-1; abundance: many; CDR3aa: CASSLRSPSGRTQNEQFF
v_gene: TRBV6-1; j_gene: TRBJ2-7; abundance: NA; CDR3aa: CASSSSEEVYEQYF
v_gene: TRBV18; j_gene: TRBJ2-2; abundance: NA; CDR3aa: CASSPTTGELFF
v_gene: TRBV5-1; j_gene: TRBJ2-3; abundance: NA; CDR3aa: CASSRDSPGTDTQYF
v_gene: TRBV19; j_gene: TRBJ1-2; abundance: NA; CDR3aa: CASAGGWNYGYTF
v_gene: TRBV5-1; j_gene: TRBJ2-5; abundance: NA; CDR3aa: CASSRQGQETQYF
v_gene: TRBV4-1; j_gene: TRBJ2-3; abundance: NA; CDR3aa: CASSQGPSGSTDTQYF
v_gene: TRBV27; j_gene: TRBJ2-3; abundance: NA; CDR3aa: CASSLGGTSSLSTDTQYF
v_gene: TRBV6-1; j_gene: TRBJ2-1; abundance: NA; CDR3aa: CASTLLAGGYNEQFF
v_gene: TRBV6-5; j_gene: TRBJ1-2; abundance: NA; CDR3aa: CASSYSRQGNYGYTF
v_gene: TRBV7-9; j_gene: TRBJ2-7; abundance: NA; CDR3aa: CASSHLLAGGGEQYF
v_gene: TRBV7-2; j_gene: TRBJ2-5; abundance: NA; CDR3aa: CASSSRQWVGTQYF
v_gene: TRBV19; j_gene: TRBJ1-5; abundance: once; CDR3aa: CASSWTGGNQPQHF